This TCR beta chain comes out of a study of cytomegalovirus exposure and HLA in healthy donors. Measured with immunoSEQ multiplex PCR; TCRdb has only the in-frame clones, and not every one. Of under 150,000 clones listed, about 91% are singletons. The CDR3 contains 14 residues. V was pared by 3 bases and J by 3 bases, with 4 bases of the junction left unmatched. Germline V gene lookup returns CDR1 LNHDA and CDR2 SQIVND (reference sequence). General observations from the study: Reports indicated that the classifier achieved high specificity and sensitivity in diagnosing cytomegalovirus status.

With regard to this clone: Its antigen is currently unknown.

The receptor comes from a woman between 18 and 29 years old in good health and CMV-seropositive. V usage is TRBV19 and J usage is TRBJ2-5, with 7 nucleotides matching TRBD1. The sample comprised PBMCs. CDR3 bases: TGTGCCAGTAGTATGGGGGACAGAAAAGAGACCCAGTACTTC. It yields the protein CASSMGDRKETQYF.